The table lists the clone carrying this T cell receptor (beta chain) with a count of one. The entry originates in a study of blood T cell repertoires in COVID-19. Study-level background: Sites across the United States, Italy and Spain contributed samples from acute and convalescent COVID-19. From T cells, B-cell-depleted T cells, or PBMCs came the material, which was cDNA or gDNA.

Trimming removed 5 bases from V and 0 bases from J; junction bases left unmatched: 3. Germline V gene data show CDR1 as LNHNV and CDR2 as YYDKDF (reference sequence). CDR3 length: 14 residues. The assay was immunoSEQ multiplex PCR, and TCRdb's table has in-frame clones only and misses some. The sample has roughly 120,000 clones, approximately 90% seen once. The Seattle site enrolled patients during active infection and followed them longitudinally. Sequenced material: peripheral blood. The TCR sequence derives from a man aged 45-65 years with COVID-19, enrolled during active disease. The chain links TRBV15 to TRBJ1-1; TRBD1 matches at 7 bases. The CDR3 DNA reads TGTGCCACCAGCCCAGACAGGGTGAACACTGAAGCTTTCTTT. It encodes CATSPDRVNTEAFF.